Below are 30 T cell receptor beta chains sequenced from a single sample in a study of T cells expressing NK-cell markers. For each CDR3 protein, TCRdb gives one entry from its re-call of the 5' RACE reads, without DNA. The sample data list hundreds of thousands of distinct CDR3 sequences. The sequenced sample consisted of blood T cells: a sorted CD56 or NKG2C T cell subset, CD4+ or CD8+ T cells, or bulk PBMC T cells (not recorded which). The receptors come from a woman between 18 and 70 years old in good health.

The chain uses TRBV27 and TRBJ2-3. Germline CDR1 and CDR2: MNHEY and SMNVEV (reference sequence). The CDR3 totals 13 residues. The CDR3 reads CASSSERADTQYF.

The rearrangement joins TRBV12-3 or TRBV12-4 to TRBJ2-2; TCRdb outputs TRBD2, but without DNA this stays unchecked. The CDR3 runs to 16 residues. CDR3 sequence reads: CASRAAGATNTGELFF.

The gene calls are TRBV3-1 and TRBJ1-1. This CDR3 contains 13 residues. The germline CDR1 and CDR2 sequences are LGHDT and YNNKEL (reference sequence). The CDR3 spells CASSQVMGTEAFF.

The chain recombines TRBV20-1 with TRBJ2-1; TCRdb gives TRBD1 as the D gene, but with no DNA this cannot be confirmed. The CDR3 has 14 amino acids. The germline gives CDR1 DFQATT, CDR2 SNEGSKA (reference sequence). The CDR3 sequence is CSARAGTGALEQFF.

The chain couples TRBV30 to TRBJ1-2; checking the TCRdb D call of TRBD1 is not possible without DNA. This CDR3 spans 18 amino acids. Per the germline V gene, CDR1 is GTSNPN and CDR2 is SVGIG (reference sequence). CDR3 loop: CAWSTIGGQDLPNYGYTF.

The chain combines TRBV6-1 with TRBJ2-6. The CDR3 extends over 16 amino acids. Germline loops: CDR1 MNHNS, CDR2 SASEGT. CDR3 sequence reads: CASSHDPGFGANVLTF.

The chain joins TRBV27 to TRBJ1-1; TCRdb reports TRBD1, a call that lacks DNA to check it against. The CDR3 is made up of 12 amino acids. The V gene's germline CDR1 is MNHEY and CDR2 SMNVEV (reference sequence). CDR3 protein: CASSPPWGEAFF.

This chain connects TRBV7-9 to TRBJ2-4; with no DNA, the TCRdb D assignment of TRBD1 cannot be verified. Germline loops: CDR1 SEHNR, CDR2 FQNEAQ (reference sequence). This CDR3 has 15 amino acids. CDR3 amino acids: CASSAEEGASWIQYF.

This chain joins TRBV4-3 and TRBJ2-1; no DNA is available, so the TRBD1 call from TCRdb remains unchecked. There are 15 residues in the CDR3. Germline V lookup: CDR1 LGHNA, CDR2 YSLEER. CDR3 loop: CASSQDGGRYNEQFF.

The CDR3 spells CASSLERGSADTQYF. The chain employs TRBV12-3 or TRBV12-4 and TRBJ2-3; checking the TCRdb D call of TRBD1 is not possible without DNA. The CDR3 loop spans 15 amino acids.

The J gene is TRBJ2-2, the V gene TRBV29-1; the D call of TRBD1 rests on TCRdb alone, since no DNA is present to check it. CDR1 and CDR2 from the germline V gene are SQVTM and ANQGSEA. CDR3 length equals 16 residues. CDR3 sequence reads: CSVEPREGGYTGELFF.

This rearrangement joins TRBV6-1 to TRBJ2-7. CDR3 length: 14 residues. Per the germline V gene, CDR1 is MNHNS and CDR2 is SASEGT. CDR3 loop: CASSAAGPSYEQYF.

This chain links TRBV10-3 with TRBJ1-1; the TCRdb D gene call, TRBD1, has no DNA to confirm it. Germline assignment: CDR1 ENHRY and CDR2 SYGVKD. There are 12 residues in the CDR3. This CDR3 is CAVVSPDRVAFF.

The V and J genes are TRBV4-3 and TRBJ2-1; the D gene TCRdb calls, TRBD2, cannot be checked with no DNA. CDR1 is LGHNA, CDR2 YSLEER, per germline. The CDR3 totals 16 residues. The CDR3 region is CASSQEAGGQYNEQFF.

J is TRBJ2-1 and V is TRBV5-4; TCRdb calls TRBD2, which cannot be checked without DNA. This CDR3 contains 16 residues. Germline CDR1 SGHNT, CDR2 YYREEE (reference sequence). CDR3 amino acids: CASSLGRGTRVSEQFF.

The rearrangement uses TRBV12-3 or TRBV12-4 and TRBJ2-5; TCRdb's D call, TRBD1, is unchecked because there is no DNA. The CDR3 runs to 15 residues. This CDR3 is CASSSTGGIRETQYF.

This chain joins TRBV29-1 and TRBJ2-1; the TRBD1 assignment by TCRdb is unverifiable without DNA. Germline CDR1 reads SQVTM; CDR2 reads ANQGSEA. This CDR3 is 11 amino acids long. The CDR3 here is CSVGAANEQFF.

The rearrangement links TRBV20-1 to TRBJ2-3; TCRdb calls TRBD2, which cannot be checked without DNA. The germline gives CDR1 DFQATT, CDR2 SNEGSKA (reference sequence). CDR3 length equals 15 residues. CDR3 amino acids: CSAPGLAGGTDTQYF.

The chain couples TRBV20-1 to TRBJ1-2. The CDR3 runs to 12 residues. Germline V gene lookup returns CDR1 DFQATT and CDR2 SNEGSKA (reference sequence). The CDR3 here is CSAESPPRGYTF.

The CDR3 region is CASSFTGGGNTEAFF. The chain employs TRBV5-6 and TRBJ1-1; TCRdb picks TRBD1, but there is no DNA to check that call. Germline V gene sequence: CDR1 SGHDT, CDR2 YYEEEE. This CDR3 region has 15 residues.

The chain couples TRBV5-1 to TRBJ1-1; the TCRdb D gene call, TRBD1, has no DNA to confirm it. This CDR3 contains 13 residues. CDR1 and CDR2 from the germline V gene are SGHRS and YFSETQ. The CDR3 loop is CASSPTGATEAFF.

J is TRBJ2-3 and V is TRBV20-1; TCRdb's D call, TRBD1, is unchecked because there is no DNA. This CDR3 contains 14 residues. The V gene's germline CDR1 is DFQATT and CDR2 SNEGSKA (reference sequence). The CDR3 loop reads CSARRGQGADTQYF.

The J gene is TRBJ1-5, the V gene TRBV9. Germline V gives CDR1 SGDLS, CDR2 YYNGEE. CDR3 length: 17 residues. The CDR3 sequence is CASSVGRTNYSNQPQHF.

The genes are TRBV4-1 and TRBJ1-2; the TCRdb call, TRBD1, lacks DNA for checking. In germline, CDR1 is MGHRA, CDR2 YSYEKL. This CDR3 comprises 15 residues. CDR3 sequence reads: CASSQPGQALYGYTF.

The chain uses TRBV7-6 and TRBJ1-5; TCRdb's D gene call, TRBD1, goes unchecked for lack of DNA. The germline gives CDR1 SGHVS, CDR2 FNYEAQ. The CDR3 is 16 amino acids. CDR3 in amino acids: CASSAGTGGVDQPQHF.

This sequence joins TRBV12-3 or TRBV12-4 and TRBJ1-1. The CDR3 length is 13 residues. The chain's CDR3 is CASSWSANTEAFF.

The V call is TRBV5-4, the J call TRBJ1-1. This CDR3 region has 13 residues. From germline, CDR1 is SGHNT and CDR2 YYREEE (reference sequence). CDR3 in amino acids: CASRTGNSDEAFF.

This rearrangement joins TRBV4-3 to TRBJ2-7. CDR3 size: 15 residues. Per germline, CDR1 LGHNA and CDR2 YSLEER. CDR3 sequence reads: CASSQEGGISYEQYF.

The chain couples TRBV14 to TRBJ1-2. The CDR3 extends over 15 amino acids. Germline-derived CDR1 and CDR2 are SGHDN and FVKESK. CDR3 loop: CASSQDLRTIGGYTF.

The CDR3 sequence: CASSLAGRGYTF. The gene calls are TRBV5-6 and TRBJ1-2. The germline CDR1 and CDR2 sequences are SGHDT and YYEEEE. The CDR3 has 12 amino acids.